One and the same sample provided the 15 T cell receptor beta chains below, sequenced in a study of cytomegalovirus exposure and HLA in healthy donors (dated by TCRdb to the late 2010s). Library construction relied on the immunoSEQ multiplex PCR assay. TCRdb took over this immuneACCESS table, retaining in-frame rearrangements with V and J assigned. Such tables are incomplete; in checked studies, under half of the missing clones stem from an unresolved V gene, and the remainder is unexplained. The sample has about 330,000 clones on record, around 87% of them singletons. The top ten clonotypes cover over 1% of the sample. Sample: PBMCs. Receptors originate from a young woman in good health and CMV-seropositive.

CDR3 amino acids: CSVPRQRVCEQYF. The CDR3 DNA follows: TGCAGCGTTCCACGCCAGCGGGTCTGCGAGCAGTACTTC. V gene TRBV29-1 combines with J gene TRBJ2-7, with D possibly being TRBD2 (6 bases). Trimming took 5 bases from V and 6 from J, leaving 17 bases between them. Germline V gene data show CDR1 as SQVTM and CDR2 as ANQGSEA. The CDR3 contains 13 residues.

The chain has TRBV11-2 and TRBJ2-3, with TRBD1 matching over 9 bases. CDR1 and CDR2 from the germline V gene are SGHAT and FQNNGV. With 4 bases clipped from V and 5 bases from J, the junction kept 7 bases outside the gene matches. The CDR3 has 15 amino acids. CDR3 sequence (DNA): TGTGCCAGCAGCTCCAGGACAGGGGTGCGAGATACGCAGTATTTT. Translating it yields CASSSRTGVRDTQYF.

The chain links TRBV30 to TRBJ2-2; 7 bases are shared with TRBD1. Germline CDR1 and CDR2: GTSNPN and SVGIG (reference sequence). The CDR3 is 9 residues long. CDR3 sequence: CAGGRELFF. CDR3 in DNA: TGTGCAGGGGGCCGGGAGCTGTTTTTT.

This sequence joins TRBV9 and TRBJ2-1; 7 nucleotides agree with TRBD1. Germline V gene sequence: CDR1 SGDLS, CDR2 YYNGEE. The CDR3 consists of 14 residues. V dropped 4 bases and J dropped 4; count of bases not matched to a gene: 5. The CDR3 here is CASSSRQGYNEQFF. The CDR3 DNA reads TGTGCCAGCAGCTCACGACAGGGATACAATGAGCAGTTCTTC. The whole variable domain, filled in from reference TRBV9 and TRBJ2-1, reads DSGVTQTPKHLITATGQRVTLRCSPRSGDLSVYWYQQSLDQGLQFLIQYYNGEERAKGNILERFSAQQFPDLHSELNLSSLELGDSALYFCASSSRQGYNEQFFGPGTRLTVL.

The CDR3 DNA reads as TGTGCCAGCAGTGTCGCGCGGGCTTACAATGAGCAGTTCTTC. Translation: CASSVARAYNEQFF. V is TRBV2 and J is TRBJ2-1; TRBD2 is a possible D gene (5 bases). Per the germline V gene, CDR1 is SNHLY and CDR2 is FYNNEI. This CDR3 comprises 14 residues. V shed 4 bases and J shed 4 bases, with 11 bases lying between them.

The chain is built from TRBV6-1 and TRBJ2-7; the match to TRBD2 covers 10 bases. The CDR3 consists of 16 residues. Germline V gene sequence: CDR1 MNHNS, CDR2 SASEGT. Trimming at V came to 2 bases and at J to 2 bases, leaving 6 bases not matched to a gene. Here the CDR3 reads CASSESPLAGAYEQYF. In DNA, the CDR3 is TGTGCCAGCAGTGAAAGTCCCCTAGCGGGGGCCTACGAGCAGTACTTC.

The chain is built from TRBV6-5 and TRBJ2-7, with D unresolved. Germline CDR1 MNHEY, CDR2 SVGAGI. V lost 5 bases and J lost 4, with 3 bases in between. The CDR3 has 10 amino acids. CDR3 in amino acids: CASSVYEQYF. The CDR3 coding sequence is TGTGCCAGCAGTGTGTACGAGCAGTACTTC.

The chain combines TRBV7-9 with TRBJ1-6; possibly TRBD1 for D (5 bases). The CDR3 loop spans 15 amino acids. Germline V lookup: CDR1 SEHNR, CDR2 FQNEAQ (reference sequence). Trimming cost V 5 bases and J 8 bases, with 16 bases left between them. The CDR3 sequence is CASSQSTGGHSPLHF. The CDR3 DNA is TGTGCCAGCAGCCAATCAACGGGGGGACATTCACCCCTCCACTTT.

This chain uses TRBV7-2 with TRBJ1-1, with a tentative D call TRBD1 (5 bases). In germline, CDR1 is SGHTA, CDR2 FQGNSA. V dropped 3 bases and J dropped 8 bases, with 19 bases sitting between them. There are 15 residues in the CDR3. The CDR3 reads CASSLGRQRGGEAFF. The DNA of the CDR3 is TGTGCCAGCAGCTTGGGGCGCCAGAGAGGTGGCGAAGCTTTCTTT.

The chain uses TRBV5-1 and TRBJ2-7; TRBD2 matches at 14 bases. Germline V gene data show CDR1 as SGHRS and CDR2 as YFSETQ. J gave up 5 bases and V 0 bases, and 1 base lay outside the gene matches. This CDR3 contains 15 residues. CDR3 region: CASSLEGLAGDEQYF. Written as DNA, the CDR3 is TGCGCCAGCAGCTTGGAGGGACTAGCGGGGGACGAGCAGTACTTC.

This clone was seen a few times. The J gene is TRBJ1-2, the V gene TRBV9; D gene unclear. The V end lost 5 bases, the J end lost 4 bases, and 15 bases lay between the germline ends. The CDR3 loop spans 14 amino acids. CDR1 and CDR2 (germline): SGDLS, YYNGEE. The CDR3 reads CASRAVDGSYGYTF. The CDR3 DNA is TGTGCCAGCAGGGCAGTGGACGGATCCTATGGCTACACCTTC. The complete variable domain, with remaining parts taken from reference TRBV9 and TRBJ1-2, reads DSGVTQTPKHLITATGQRVTLRCSPRSGDLSVYWYQQSLDQGLQFLIQYYNGEERAKGNILERFSAQQFPDLHSELNLSSLELGDSALYFCASRAVDGSYGYTFGSGTRLTVV.

The rearrangement links TRBV2 to TRBJ2-1, with 7 positions matching TRBD2. Germline loops: CDR1 SNHLY, CDR2 FYNNEI. The junction had 10 bases not matched to a gene; V was cut back by 6 bases and J by 8 bases. This CDR3 region has 14 residues. The CDR3 sequence: CASSGTTNTDEQFF. The CDR3 bases are TGTGCCAGCAGCGGGACTACCAATACGGATGAGCAGTTCTTC. The full variable domain, completed using reference TRBV2 and TRBJ2-1, is EPEVTQTPSHQVTQMGQEVILRCVPISNHLYFYWYRQILGQKVEFLVSFYNNEISEKSEIFDDQFSVERPDGSNFTLKIRSTKLEDSAMYFCASSGTTNTDEQFFGPGTRLTVL.

This clone was observed a single time. The chain links TRBV27 to TRBJ1-3, with D possibly TRBD1 on 5 matching bases. Per germline, CDR1 MNHEY and CDR2 SMNVEV (reference sequence). The length of the CDR3 is 15 residues. V shed 6 bases and J shed 6 bases, with 18 bases lying between them. CDR3 nucleotide sequence: TGTGCCAGCAGACCCCCCGGACAAGGAGTAAACACCATATATTTT. This sequence encodes CASRPPGQGVNTIYF.

Only a few counts were recorded for this clone. The rearrangement uses TRBV6-4 and TRBJ2-2; D possibly corresponds to TRBD1 (6 bases). V was shortened by 4 bases and J by 1 base, with 7 bases between the two germline ends. This CDR3 has 14 residues. Germline CDR1 and CDR2: MRHNA and SNTAGT. The CDR3 nucleotides are TGTGCCAGCAGTGTACAGGGGAACACCGGGGAGCTGTTTTTT. It is translated as CASSVQGNTGELFF.

This rearrangement joins TRBV9 to TRBJ1-2; tentatively, D is TRBD1 (6 bases). Trimming cost V 0 bases and J 4 bases, with 16 bases left between them. Germline-derived CDR1 and CDR2 are SGDLS and YYNGEE. The CDR3 totals 16 residues. The DNA of the CDR3 is TGTGCCAGCAGCGTAGAGGGGGACGGACCAATCTATGGCTACACCTTC. Its translation is CASSVEGDGPIYGYTF.